The 2 T cell receptor beta chains below were found in one sample sequenced in a study of blood T cell repertoires in COVID-19. This table comes from immunoSEQ multiplex PCR, and its TCRdb copy is limited to in-frame clones, with some not included. The sample includes 75,000 to 95,000 clones, about four fifths of them seen just once. The sequenced sample consisted of peripheral blood. The receptors were sampled from a woman aged 40-49 years with active or convalescent COVID-19.

The chain carries TRBV5-1 and TRBJ2-5, with 7 bases that match TRBD1. V dropped 0 bases and J dropped 2; count of bases not matched to a gene: 4. The CDR3 is 15 residues long. Germline-derived CDR1 and CDR2 are SGHRS and YFSETQ. CDR3 in amino acids: CASSLGWDSQETQYF. CDR3 nucleotides: TGCGCCAGCAGCTTGGGGTGGGACAGTCAAGAGACCCAGTACTTC.

Notes on this clone: The sample holds other DNA sequences that translate to the same CDR3. The gene calls are TRBV7-8 and TRBJ1-5; the match to TRBD1 covers 9 bases. Losses at the gene ends were 4 bases for V and 2 bases for J; bases not matched to a gene: 3. Germline CDR1 reads SGHVS; CDR2 reads FQNEAQ. The CDR3 is made up of 15 amino acids. The CDR3 is CASSSRQGGNQPQHF. CDR3 coding DNA: TGTGCCAGCAGCTCGAGACAGGGGGGCAATCAGCCCCAGCATTTT.